This is a list of T cell receptor beta chains from one sample in a study of T cell changes during pregnancy in multiple sclerosis. TCRdb's copy holds only in-frame clones and misses some; the assay was immunoSEQ multiplex PCR. The data contain 15,000 to 18,000 clones, around 83% of them seen just once; the ten biggest clones take up about a sixth. Sample: CD8+ T cells from peripheral blood mononuclear cells, taken after pregnancy. These TCRs come from a female donor in good health, enrolled as a control in a pregnancy study. Each CDR3 is given with its conserved first and last residue. Each record gives: V gene, D gene, J gene, clone size, CDR3 protein, CDR3 DNA. The D gene is left open where the match is weak. A row's size may be missing; if present it is once, few, many or a size class.

>TRBV21-1|.|TRBJ2-2|.
CASSKQNTGELFF
TGTGCCAGCAGCAAACAGAACACCGGGGAGCTGTTTTTT
>TRBV27|.|TRBJ1-5|.
CASSSNSNQPQHF
TGTGCCAGCAGTTCCAATAGCAATCAGCCCCAGCATTTT
>TRBV14|.|TRBJ2-3|.
CASSQDVGGRTDTQYF
TGTGCCAGCAGCCAAGATGTCGGGGGGCGTACAGATACGCAGTATTTT
>TRBV28|.|TRBJ1-1|few
CASSLDPRMNTEAFF
TGTGCCAGCAGTTTAGACCCCAGGATGAACACTGAAGCTTTCTTT
>TRBV28|.|TRBJ2-5|.
CASSLGSQETQYF
TGTGCCAGCAGTTTGGGCAGTCAAGAGACCCAGTACTTC
>TRBV7-9|.|TRBJ2-1|.
CASRGVTGSSYNEQFF
TGTGCCAGCAGGGGAGTTACAGGGAGCTCCTACAATGAGCAGTTCTTC
>TRBV7-9|.|TRBJ2-4|.
CASSLWEGGAKNIQYF
TGTGCCAGCAGCTTATGGGAGGGGGGGGCCAAAAACATTCAGTACTTC
>TRBV6-1|TRBD2|TRBJ2-5|.
CASSEAVLAGGETQYF
TGTGCCAGCAGTGAGGCCGTACTAGCGGGGGGAGAGACCCAGTACTTC
>TRBV6-6|TRBD2|TRBJ2-1|.
CASSSGLAGGDRGFF
TGTGCCAGCAGTTCAGGACTAGCGGGGGGTGACCGGGGGTTCTTC
>TRBV6-4|.|TRBJ1-6|.
CASSASFETSSPLHF
TGTGCCAGCAGTGCCTCCTTTGAAACTAGTTCACCCCTCCACTTT
>TRBV9|TRBD1|TRBJ1-1|.
CASSVGDRGEAFF
TGTGCCAGCAGCGTGGGGGACAGGGGAGAAGCTTTCTTT
>TRBV28|TRBD1|TRBJ1-2|.
CASRDPGQGGDYGYTF
TGTGCCAGCAGGGACCCGGGACAGGGTGGGGACTATGGCTACACCTTC
>TRBV21-1|.|TRBJ1-2|.
CASSGRDSMGYGYTF
TGTGCCAGCAGCGGACGGGACTCCATGGGCTATGGCTACACCTTC
>TRBV28|TRBD2|TRBJ2-1|.
CASSPSFRASGAHEQFF
TGTGCCAGCAGCCCCTCCTTCAGGGCTAGCGGGGCTCATGAGCAGTTCTTC
>TRBV9|.|TRBJ1-2|once
CASSVAATDSNYGYTF
TGTGCCAGCAGCGTAGCAGCGACAGATTCTAACTATGGCTACACCTTC
>TRBV6-5|TRBD2|TRBJ2-5|.
CASSYLAGGLRETQYF
TGTGCCAGCAGTTATTTAGCGGGGGGGCTTAGGGAGACCCAGTACTTC
>TRBV6-4|.|TRBJ2-3|.
CASSESGATDTQYF
TGTGCCAGCAGTGAGAGCGGAGCCACAGATACGCAGTATTTT
>TRBV5-1|.|TRBJ2-7|.
CASSLDRELSYEQYF
TGCGCCAGCAGCTTGGATCGGGAGTTGTCCTACGAGCAGTACTTC
>TRBV9|TRBD1|TRBJ2-7|.
CASSVGGQSSLLFF
TGTGCCAGCAGCGTAGGGGGACAGTCTTCCCTTCTCTTCTTC
>TRBV27|.|TRBJ2-5|.
CASSPLPLGTQYF
TGTGCCAGCTCTCCCCTACCTCTAGGGACCCAGTACTTC
>TRBV13|.|TRBJ1-1|.
CASSLPPDGNSTEAFF
TGTGCCAGCAGCTTACCCCCGGACGGGAACTCCACTGAAGCTTTCTTT
>TRBV19|TRBD1|TRBJ1-3|.
CASSSHIGGQSSGNTIYF
TGTGCCAGTAGTAGTCATATAGGGGGACAGAGCTCTGGAAACACCATATATTTT
>TRBV4-2|TRBD2|TRBJ2-7|once
CASSQESGGPFEQYF
TGTGCCAGCAGCCAAGAAAGCGGGGGCCCCTTCGAGCAGTACTTC
>TRBV6-1|TRBD1|TRBJ2-1|.
CASSAGQGGNEQFF
TGTGCCAGCAGTGCTGGACAGGGTGGGAATGAGCAGTTCTTC
>TRBV14|TRBD2|TRBJ2-5|.
CASSHWTSGRQETQYF
TGTGCCAGCAGCCATTGGACTAGCGGGAGACAAGAGACCCAGTACTTC
>TRBV7-3|TRBD2|TRBJ2-3|.
CASSLTSGSGTDTQYF
TGTGCCAGCAGCTTAACTAGCGGGAGTGGGACAGATACGCAGTATTTT
>TRBV10-3|TRBD1|TRBJ1-2|.
CAISESGTGGYTF
TGTGCCATCAGTGAGTCTGGGACAGGGGGCTACACCTTC
>TRBV15|.|TRBJ1-4|.
CATSRDLRNEKLFF
TGTGCCACCAGCAGAGATCTCCGTAATGAAAAACTGTTTTTT
>TRBV7-9|.|TRBJ2-7|once
CASSPSRSSYEQYF
TGTGCCAGCAGCCCTAGCAGGAGCTCCTACGAGCAGTACTTC
>TRBV27|.|TRBJ2-5|.
CASSPKGTRVLETQYF
TGTGCCAGCAGCCCCAAAGGGACTCGGGTTCTGGAGACCCAGTACTTC
>TRBV7-9|.|TRBJ1-1|.
CASSPTRGTEAFF
TGTGCCAGCAGCCCGACCAGGGGTACTGAAGCTTTCTTT
>TRBV4-2|.|TRBJ2-1|few
CASSQGIATPNEQFF
TGTGCCAGCAGCCAAGGGATAGCGACTCCCAATGAGCAGTTCTTC
>TRBV19|.|TRBJ1-1|.
CASSPDTENTEAFF
TGTGCCAGTAGTCCGGATACAGAGAACACTGAAGCTTTCTTT
>TRBV7-9|TRBD1|TRBJ2-1|.
CASSSLQGSSYNEQFF
TGTGCCAGCAGCTCCCTACAGGGGAGCTCCTACAATGAGCAGTTCTTC
>TRBV27|.|TRBJ2-7|.
CASSLDLGSSYEQYF
TGTGCCAGCAGTTTAGATTTGGGGAGCTCCTACGAGCAGTACTTC
>TRBV6-5|.|TRBJ1-5|.
CASSYRQSGQPQHF
TGTGCCAGCAGTTACAGACAAAGCGGCCAGCCCCAGCATTTT
>TRBV21-1|.|TRBJ1-2|.
CASSGRTGTGDNYGYTF
TGTGCCAGCAGCGGACGGACCGGGACAGGGGACAACTATGGCTACACCTTC
>TRBV2|TRBD1|TRBJ2-2|.
CASRLGQENTGELFF
TGTGCCAGCCGTTTGGGACAGGAGAACACCGGGGAGCTGTTTTTT
>TRBV19|TRBD1|TRBJ1-1|.
CASSPRTGLSRMNTEAFF
TGTGCCAGTAGCCCGCGGACAGGGTTGAGTAGGATGAACACTGAAGCTTTCTTT
>TRBV4-3|TRBD2|TRBJ2-1|.
CASSQDLRTSGGNEQFF
TGCGCCAGCAGCCAAGATCTACGCACTAGCGGGGGGAATGAGCAGTTCTTC
>TRBV2|TRBD2|TRBJ2-1|.
CASSEFGLAGSGNEQFF
TGTGCCAGCAGTGAATTTGGGCTAGCGGGATCGGGGAATGAGCAGTTCTTC
>TRBV4-2|TRBD2|TRBJ2-1|.
CASSQEFLAGAPGDEQFF
TGTGCCAGCAGCCAAGAGTTCTTAGCGGGGGCGCCCGGGGATGAGCAGTTCTTC
>TRBV6-4|.|TRBJ2-1|once
CASSTGAYNEQFF
TGTGCCAGCAGCACAGGAGCCTACAATGAGCAGTTCTTC
>TRBV7-5|.|TRBJ1-6|.
CARSSGFSGTGVVHNSPLHF
TGTGCCAGAAGCTCCGGTTTTTCCGGGACAGGCGTTGTCCATAATTCACCCCTCCACTTT
>TRBV7-8|TRBD2|TRBJ2-1|.
CASSVGTSGRNEQFF
TGTGCCAGCAGCGTCGGGACTAGCGGGAGAAATGAGCAGTTCTTC
>TRBV6-4|TRBD2|TRBJ2-2|few
CASSRTSGSGSGELFF
TGTGCCAGCAGTCGGACTAGCGGGAGTGGTTCCGGGGAGCTGTTTTTT
>TRBV13|.|TRBJ2-3|.
CASSLSKGGASTDTQYF
TGTGCCAGCAGCTTATCGAAGGGCGGGGCTAGCACAGATACGCAGTATTTT
>TRBV6-1|.|TRBJ2-7|.
CASSEASGSSYEQYF
TGTGCCAGCAGTGAAGCTTCAGGGTCCTCCTACGAGCAGTACTTC
>TRBV9|TRBD2|TRBJ2-2|.
CASTGSGGLSNTGELFF
TGTGCCAGCACCGGGAGCGGGGGGTTAAGCAACACCGGGGAGCTGTTTTTT
>TRBV4-3|TRBD2|TRBJ2-3|.
CASSQATSGGTDTQYF
TGCGCCAGCAGCCAGGCGACTAGCGGGGGAACAGATACGCAGTATTTT
>TRBV27|.|TRBJ2-1|.
CASSLPAVPGNEQFF
TGTGCCAGCAGCCTTCCCGCTGTCCCGGGCAATGAGCAGTTCTTC
>TRBV7-8|TRBD1|TRBJ1-4|.
CASSYSGTGDFDSTNEKLFF
TGTGCCAGCAGCTACTCCGGGACAGGGGATTTTGATAGCACTAATGAAAAACTGTTTTTT
>TRBV6-4|TRBD1|TRBJ2-2|.
CASSDDRGRGELFF
TGTGCCAGCAGTGACGATAGGGGGCGAGGGGAGCTGTTTTTT
>TRBV6-4|TRBD2|TRBJ2-2|.
CASSASGGTGELFF
TGTGCCAGCAGTGCTAGCGGGGGAACCGGGGAGCTGTTTTTT
>TRBV15|TRBD1|TRBJ1-2|.
CATSRGKATGGRGYTF
TGTGCCACCAGCAGAGGCAAAGCGACAGGGGGCAGAGGCTACACCTTC